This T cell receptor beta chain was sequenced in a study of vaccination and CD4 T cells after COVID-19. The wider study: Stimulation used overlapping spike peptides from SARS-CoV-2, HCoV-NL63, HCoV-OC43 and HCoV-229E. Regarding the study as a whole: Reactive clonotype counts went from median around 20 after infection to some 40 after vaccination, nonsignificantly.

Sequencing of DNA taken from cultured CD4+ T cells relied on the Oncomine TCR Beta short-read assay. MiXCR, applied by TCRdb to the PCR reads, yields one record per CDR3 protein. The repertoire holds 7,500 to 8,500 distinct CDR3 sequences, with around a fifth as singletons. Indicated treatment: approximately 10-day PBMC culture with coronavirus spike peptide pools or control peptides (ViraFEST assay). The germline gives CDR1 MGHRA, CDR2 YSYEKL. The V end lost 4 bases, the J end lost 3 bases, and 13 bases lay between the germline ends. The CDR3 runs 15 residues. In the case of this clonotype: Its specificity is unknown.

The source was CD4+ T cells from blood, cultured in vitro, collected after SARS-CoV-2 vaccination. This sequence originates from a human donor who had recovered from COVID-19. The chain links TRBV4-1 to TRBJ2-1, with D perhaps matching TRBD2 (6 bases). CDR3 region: CASSPFGGDYNEQFF. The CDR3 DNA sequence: TGCGCCAGCAGCCCCTTTGGCGGGGACTACAATGAGCAGTTCTTC.